The TCR beta chain described here comes from a study of memory CD4+ T cells and cytomegalovirus serostatus. At the level of the study: Of the healthy Belgian adults, fewer than 10 were CMV seropositive and 24 seronegative. Findings and caveats of the study: The CMV-associated TCR signature appears largely within the CD4+ memory repertoire.

In the authors' workflow: After removing out-of-frame reads, under 2.5 million distinct TCRbeta sequences remained. Here immunoSEQ multiplex PCR was the method, and the copy in TCRdb shows in-frame clones only, minus some. V, J and clone size are those of that table, while D and trimming were read from the DNA. The sample includes approximately 46,000 clones, around four fifths of them seen just once. Single viable CD3+CD4+CD8-CD45RO+ cells were sorted as the memory CD4+ T cells. CMV serostatus came from serum IgG against pp150, pp28, p38, p52. This clone has more than one count but fewer than ten. No antigen is known for it. The ends were cut back, 0 bases at V and 9 bases at J, with 23 bases in the middle. The CDR3 is made up of 17 amino acids. The V gene's germline CDR1 is SGHRS and CDR2 YFSETQ.

The sequence was obtained from an adult in good health and CMV-seronegative. Specimen: memory CD4+ T cells from blood. The V and J genes are TRBV5-1 and TRBJ2-3, with a weak D call TRBD1 (6 bases). The CDR3 coding sequence is TGCGCCAGCAGCTTGGAAATGGACAGTAAGTATAAGAGAACGCAGTATTTT. It is translated as CASSLEMDSKYKRTQYF.